This entry lists 7 T cell receptor beta chains sequenced from one sample in a study of molecular identifiers for immune sequencing clone quantification (dated by TCRdb to about 2018). Library method: PCR. The reads were generated on an Illumina HiSeq 4000. TCRdb handled the public reads itself, with Q25 trimming in fastp and clone calling in MiXCR, and kept productive beta chains. Every distinct CDR3 protein forms one entry, paired with its most common genes and DNA. This sample gives 250,000 to 350,000 distinct CDR3 sequences in total; about a fifth of them show up just once. The top ten clones comprise approximately 0.84% of the sample. What was sequenced was naive CD8+ T cells from blood, with Jurkat cell RNA spiked in. The cell subset or site label here, explained by the study, means: FACS-sorted CD8+CD4-CCR7+CD45RA+ naive T cells. Receptors were obtained from a human donor in good health. Some libraries in this study had Jurkat cell RNA spiked in.

This clonotype was counted once. The J gene is TRBJ2-7, the V gene TRBV24-1; D uncertain. Germline V lookup: CDR1 KGHDR, CDR2 SFDVKD. This CDR3 contains 13 residues. V lost 5 bases and J 4 bases, leaving 11 bases between the germline ends. The CDR3 sequence is CATSGSTEYEQYF. The CDR3 region has the DNA TGTGCCACCAGTGGGAGCACAGAGTACGAGCAGTACTTC.

There are many counts of this clonotype. The V call is TRBV30, the J call TRBJ2-3; D is ambiguous. The CDR3 is 11 residues long. V lost 5 bases to trimming and J lost 1 base, with 4 bases between them. Per the germline V gene, CDR1 is GTSNPN and CDR2 is SVGIG (reference sequence). The CDR3 coding sequence is TGTGCCTGGGCGGGCACAGATACGCAGTATTTT. Its protein is CAWAGTDTQYF.

This clonotype was counted a few times. The rearrangement uses TRBV4-3 and TRBJ2-1, with 10 nucleotides matching TRBD1. The CDR3 runs 18 residues. V was clipped by 2 bases and J by 4 bases; unmatched bases: 11. In germline, CDR1 is LGHNA, CDR2 YSLEER. The CDR3 sequence: CASSQTPTGTGDYNEQFF. The CDR3, as DNA: TGCGCCAGCAGCCAAACGCCAACCGGGACAGGGGATTACAATGAGCAGTTCTTC.

This clonotype was seen repeatedly, ten times or more. The chain has TRBV20-1 and TRBJ1-6; 7 nucleotides match TRBD1. V lost 0 bases and J lost 7; bases outside the gene matches: 3. The CDR3 length is 14 residues. The germline V gene has CDR1 DFQATT and CDR2 SNEGSKA (reference sequence). CDR3 in amino acids: CSARDRRGNSPLHF. CDR3 DNA: TGCAGTGCTAGAGATCGCAGGGGGAATTCACCCCTCCACTTT.

This clonotype was detected many times. J is TRBJ2-1 and V is TRBV29-1, with a weak D call TRBD2 (6 bases). V lost 3 bases, J lost 5 bases, and 11 bases lay in between. CDR3 length equals 13 residues. CDR1 SQVTM and CDR2 ANQGSEA come from the germline V gene. The CDR3 here is CSVDRGIDNEQFF. In DNA form, the CDR3 reads TGCAGCGTTGATCGCGGGATCGACAATGAGCAGTTCTTC.

This clonotype was seen repeatedly, ten times or more. The CDR3 reads CASMVQGPVGGPQHF. CDR3 nucleotides: TGTGCCAGCATGGTTCAGGGCCCAGTTGGAGGGCCCCAGCATTTT. The chain employs TRBV27 and TRBJ1-5; TRBD1 is a possible D gene (5 bases). The germline V gene has CDR1 MNHEY and CDR2 SMNVEV (reference sequence). CDR3 size: 15 residues. Trimming cost V 7 bases and J 9 bases, with 22 bases left between them.

This clonotype has a handful of counts. The chain has TRBV11-2 and TRBJ2-3; D call uncertain. The CDR3 consists of 14 residues. Trimming removed 3 bases from V and 2 bases from J, with 9 bases in between. Germline CDR1 and CDR2: SGHAT and FQNNGV. For the CDR3, the DNA is TGTGCCAGCAGCTTCGAGTCCGACACAGATACGCAGTATTTT. Amino acid sequence: CASSFESDTDTQYF.